This T cell receptor beta chain was identified during a study of blood T cell repertoires in COVID-19. Authors' data handling: How many nucleated cells were present was estimated from reference gene primer amplification. TCRdb's copy holds only in-frame clones and misses some; the assay was immunoSEQ multiplex PCR. The V and J calls and clone size come from that table; D and trimming were worked out from the DNA. The sample contains about 74,000 clones, just over 85% of which appear only once. The CDR3 sequence is 13 residues long. V lost 4 bases to trimming and J lost 6 bases, with 13 bases between them. Looked up from germline, CDR1 is SGHDN and CDR2 is FVKESK. This clone has only one observation.

Sequencing was done on a sample of peripheral blood. The chain uses TRBV14 and TRBJ2-7; maybe TRBD1 (7 bases). The receptor was derived from a woman aged 80 or older with active or convalescent COVID-19. Here the CDR3 reads CASSLFQGGEQYF. CDR3 coding DNA: TGTGCCAGCAGCCTCTTCCAGGGGGGCGAGCAGTACTTC.